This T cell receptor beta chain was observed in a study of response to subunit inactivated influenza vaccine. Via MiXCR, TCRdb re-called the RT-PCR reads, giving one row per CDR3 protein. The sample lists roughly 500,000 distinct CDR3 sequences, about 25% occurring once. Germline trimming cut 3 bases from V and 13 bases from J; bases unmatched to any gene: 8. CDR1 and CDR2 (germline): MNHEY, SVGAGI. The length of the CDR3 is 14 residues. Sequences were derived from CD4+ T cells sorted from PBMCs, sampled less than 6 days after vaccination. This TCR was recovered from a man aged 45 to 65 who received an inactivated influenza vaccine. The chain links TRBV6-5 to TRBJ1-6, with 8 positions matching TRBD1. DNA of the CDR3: TGTGCCAGCAGTTATCGAACAGGGGGTTCGCCCCTCCACTTT. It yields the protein CASSYRTGGSPLHF.